This T cell receptor beta chain came from a study of CD8 T cells in ankylosing spondylitis. Trimming took off 6 bases at V and 4 bases at J, with 12 bases between the two ends. Germline loops: CDR1 MNHNS, CDR2 SASEGT. The CDR3 is 13 amino acids. MiXCR was run by TCRdb on the 5' RACE reads, yielding one entry per CDR3 protein. The table lists over 110,000 distinct CDR3 sequences, 7% to 10% of them singletons. The source of this sequence is a male donor with ankylosing spondylitis. Material for sequencing was synovial fluid, either unsorted or a sorted T cell fraction (not recorded which). The V and J genes are TRBV6-1 and TRBJ1-2; D is perhaps TRBD1 (5 bases). In DNA, the CDR3 is TGTGCCAGCAGAAACGGGGGGGTCTATGGCTACACCTTC. This codes for CASRNGGVYGYTF.